The clone carrying this TCR beta chain was seen only once. Antigen specificity is unknown. Profiling relied on immunoSEQ multiplex PCR, and the TCRdb table lists in-frame clones only, not all of them. The repertoire has about 71,000 clones, around 83% of them found once; the top ten carry about 1.1%. Blood sampling was done at baseline, cycle 4 day 1, and cycle 7 day 1. The CDR3 has 16 amino acids. The germline V gene has CDR1 SGHVS and CDR2 FQNEAQ. The V and J ends lost 4 bases and 2 bases respectively, with 18 bases between them. The sample belongs to a study of OX40 agonist ivuxolimab in advanced cancers. The wider study: Every 2 weeks, ivuxolimab was infused into the patients intravenously at between 0.01 and 10 mg/kg.

Findings and limits, study-wide: Clonal expansion was seen in CD4+ and CD8+ blood T cells by week 6 at 0.1 to 3.0 mg/kg.

The chain carries TRBV7-8 and TRBJ2-7, with D possibly called TRBD1 or TRBD2 (5 bases each). The material was CD4+ or CD8+ T cells sorted from blood, obtained in a trial of the OX40 agonist ivuxolimab. The origin of this receptor is an adult with an advanced solid tumor such as melanoma, head and neck, liver or kidney cancer. In nucleotides, the CDR3 is TGTGCCAGCAGCTCCCTGGGACGGAATCCCGCCTACGAGCAGTACTTC. Residues: CASSSLGRNPAYEQYF.